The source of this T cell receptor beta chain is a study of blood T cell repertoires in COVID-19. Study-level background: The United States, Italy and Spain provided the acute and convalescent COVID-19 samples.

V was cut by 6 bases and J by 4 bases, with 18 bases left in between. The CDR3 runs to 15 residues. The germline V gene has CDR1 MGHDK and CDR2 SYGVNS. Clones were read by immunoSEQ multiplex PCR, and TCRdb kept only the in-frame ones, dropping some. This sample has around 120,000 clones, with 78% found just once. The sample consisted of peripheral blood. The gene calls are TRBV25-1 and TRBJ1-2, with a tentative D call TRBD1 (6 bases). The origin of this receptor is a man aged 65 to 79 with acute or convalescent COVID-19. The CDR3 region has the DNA TGTGCCAGCAGACCCAGGGGTCCAAGCATCTATGGCTACACCTTC. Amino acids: CASRPRGPSIYGYTF.